This is a list of T cell receptor beta chains from one sample in a study of vaccination effects on CD4 cells after COVID-19. Only in-frame clones appear in the TCRdb table, and some are missing; sequencing was by immunoSEQ multiplex PCR. The sample comprises some 69,000 clones, approximately 74% of which are singletons, and 2.5% to 3.5% rests with the top ten. No antigen has been assigned to these receptors. The source was CD4+ T cells from PBMCs cultured with HCoV-NL63 spike peptides, collected before COVID-19 vaccination. Receptors were obtained from a human donor who received a COVID-19 vaccine. Both conserved end residues are part of each CDR3. D genes are given only for firm matches. The size field is filled for only some rows; it gives once, few, many or a size class.

abundance	d_gene	v_gene	j_gene	CDR3nt	CDR3aa
-	-	TRBV3-1/TRBV3-2	TRBJ1-1	TGTGCCAGCACCCTGGGGGCGGTGAACACTGAAGCTTTCTTT	CASTLGAVNTEAFF
-	TRBD2	TRBV5-1	TRBJ2-2	TGCGCCAGTCGAAGACTAGCGGAAAACACCGGGGAGCTGTTTTTT	CASRRLAENTGELFF
-	-	TRBV2	TRBJ2-6	TGTGCCAGTAGGACAGCGGGGGCCAACGTCCTGACTTTC	CASRTAGANVLTF
-	-	TRBV9	TRBJ1-3	TGTGCCAGCAGCCGCTTAGGCGGGGGAACGGACACCATATATTTT	CASSRLGGGTDTIYF
few	-	TRBV30	TRBJ2-1	TGTGCCTGGAGTGTCTCAGGGACCTACAATGAGCAGTTCTTC	CAWSVSGTYNEQFF
-	TRBD1	TRBV23-1	TRBJ2-5	TGCGCCAGCGCGCCCCGGGAACAGGGGGTTTGGGAGACCCAGTACTTC	CASAPREQGVWETQYF
-	-	TRBV24-1	TRBJ2-3	TGTGCCACCAGTGATTTTACAGCCCCAGATACGCAGTATTTT	CATSDFTAPDTQYF
-	TRBD1	TRBV6-6	TRBJ1-6	TGTGCCAGCAGTTACTCGAGACAGGGGGATAATTCACCCCTCCACTTT	CASSYSRQGDNSPLHF
-	-	TRBV6-6	TRBJ1-5	TGTGCCAGCAGTTCCGTCGTCGGGAAGGGTCAGCCCCAGCATTTT	CASSSVVGKGQPQHF
-	TRBD1	TRBV7-2	TRBJ1-2	TGTGCCAGCAGCCCGGACAGGGGAGGCTATGGCTACACCTTC	CASSPDRGGYGYTF
-	TRBD1	TRBV7-9	TRBJ1-6	TGTGCCAGCAGCTTAGCCAGGGGGGAAAGCTCCTATAATTCACCCCTCCACTTT	CASSLARGESSYNSPLHF
-	-	TRBV18	TRBJ1-6	TGTGCCAGCTCACGTTCTAGCGTTGTAAATTCACCCCTCCACTTT	CASSRSSVVNSPLHF
few	-	TRBV20-1	TRBJ1-1	TGCAGTGCTAGACTCCCCGGGGGGGCTTTCTTT	CSARLPGGAFF
-	-	TRBV4-1	TRBJ2-6	TGCGCCAGCAGCCCCCTGGGGTCTCTGGGGGCCAACGTCCTGACTTTC	CASSPLGSLGANVLTF
-	TRBD1	TRBV19	TRBJ2-3	TGTGCCAGTCGGACAGGGAGTTTCGATACGCAGTATTTT	CASRTGSFDTQYF
many	-	TRBV28	TRBJ1-6	TGTGCCAGCACCCGGAGGTCAGGGTACGGATCACCCCTCCACTTT	CASTRRSGYGSPLHF
-	-	TRBV24-1	TRBJ1-5	TGTGCCACCAGTGATTATAGCAATCAGCCCCAGCATTTT	CATSDYSNQPQHF
-	-	TRBV28	TRBJ2-2	TGTGCCAGCAGTTCCTCGCAGCTCGTAACCGGGGAGCTGTTTTTT	CASSSSQLVTGELFF
-	TRBD1	TRBV5-1	TRBJ2-6	TGCGCCAGCAGCTTGGTGGGACAGGTGGGTTGGGGGGCCAACGTCCTGACTTTC	CASSLVGQVGWGANVLTF
-	-	TRBV21-1	TRBJ2-1	TGTGCCAGCAGCAAAGAAAGACTAGCGGGGGGGCCATCCTACAATGAGCAGTTCTTC	CASSKERLAGGPSYNEQFF
-	-	TRBV6-1	TRBJ1-4	TGTGCCAGCAGTGAAGGGACTACTAATGAAAAACTGTTTTTT	CASSEGTTNEKLFF
once	TRBD2	TRBV9	TRBJ2-5	TGTGCCAGCAGCGTAGCGACTAGCGGGGGGGCCCTCCAAGAGACCCAGTACTTC	CASSVATSGGALQETQYF
-	TRBD1	TRBV6-4	TRBJ1-2	TGTGCCAGCAGAGGGACAGGGGGCGACTCTAGCTATGGCTACACCTTC	CASRGTGGDSSYGYTF
few	-	TRBV6-5	TRBJ2-2	TGTGCCAGTGCAAACCACAGAGCCGGGGAGCTGTTTTTT	CASANHRAGELFF
-	-	TRBV2	TRBJ1-2	TGTGCCAGCAGTACTTATCGTGGGACATCCAATGGCTACACCTTC	CASSTYRGTSNGYTF
-	TRBD1	TRBV7-8	TRBJ2-5	TGTGCCAGCAGCCCTCGGACAGGGAAGACCCAGTACTTC	CASSPRTGKTQYF
-	-	TRBV19	TRBJ1-6	TGTGCCAGTAGTATAAACTCCGGGGTTGAAGATTCACCCCTCCACTTT	CASSINSGVEDSPLHF
-	-	TRBV2	TRBJ2-5	TGTGCCAGCAGTCTACAAGAGACCCAGTACTTC	CASSLQETQYF
-	TRBD2	TRBV3-1/TRBV3-2	TRBJ2-2	TGTGCCAGCAGCCTCCTAGGATTAGCGGGGAGTAACACCGGGGAGCTGTTTTTT	CASSLLGLAGSNTGELFF
-	TRBD1	TRBV6-2/TRBV6-3	TRBJ1-1	TGTGCCAGCAGACCTGGGACAGGGGGCTCTGGAACTGAAGCTTTCTTT	CASRPGTGGSGTEAFF
few	-	TRBV15	TRBJ2-1	TGTGCCACCAGCAGAGATCAAATTGGCAGGGGTGGAGATGAGCAGTTCTTC	CATSRDQIGRGGDEQFF
-	TRBD1	TRBV5-1	TRBJ2-3	TGCGCCAGCAGACCCGGACAGGTTGGAGATACGCAGTATTTT	CASRPGQVGDTQYF
-	-	TRBV6-5	TRBJ1-2	TGTGCCAGCAAAACAGGGTTTGGCTATGGCTACACCTTC	CASKTGFGYGYTF
-	TRBD1	TRBV7-2	TRBJ2-5	TGTGCCAGCAGCTGGGACAGAGAGACCCAGTACTTC	CASSWDRETQYF
-	-	TRBV6-2/TRBV6-3	TRBJ1-3	TGTGCCAGCAGCCAACCCTTCGGGACCGCATCCTCTGGAAACACCATATATTTT	CASSQPFGTASSGNTIYF
-	-	TRBV5-1	TRBJ2-5	TGCGCCAGCAGCTTGGCCGCGGGGTCTTCAGAGACCCAGTACTTC	CASSLAAGSSETQYF
once	TRBD1	TRBV6-5	TRBJ2-2	TGTGCCAGCAGAGGACAGGGGGCGACGTGGGAGCTGTTTTTT	CASRGQGATWELFF
-	TRBD1	TRBV30	TRBJ1-2	TGTGCCTGGAGTGTATTAAGGGGACAGAACTACACCTTC	CAWSVLRGQNYTF
once	-	TRBV5-6	TRBJ1-2	TGTGCCAGCAGCTTGTTTCCGCGGTATGGCTACACCTTC	CASSLFPRYGYTF
-	TRBD2	TRBV12-3/TRBV12-4	TRBJ2-5	TGTGCCAGCAGCTCACTAGCGGGGACGTACTTC	CASSSLAGTYF
-	-	TRBV30	TRBJ2-5	TGTGCCTGGAGTAGGCAGTTACAAGAGACCCAGTACTTC	CAWSRQLQETQYF
-	TRBD1	TRBV4-2	TRBJ2-6	TGTGCCAGCAGCCTAGAACTAACCGGGACAGGGCTCATTGGGGGGGCCAACGTCCTGACTTTC	CASSLELTGTGLIGGANVLTF